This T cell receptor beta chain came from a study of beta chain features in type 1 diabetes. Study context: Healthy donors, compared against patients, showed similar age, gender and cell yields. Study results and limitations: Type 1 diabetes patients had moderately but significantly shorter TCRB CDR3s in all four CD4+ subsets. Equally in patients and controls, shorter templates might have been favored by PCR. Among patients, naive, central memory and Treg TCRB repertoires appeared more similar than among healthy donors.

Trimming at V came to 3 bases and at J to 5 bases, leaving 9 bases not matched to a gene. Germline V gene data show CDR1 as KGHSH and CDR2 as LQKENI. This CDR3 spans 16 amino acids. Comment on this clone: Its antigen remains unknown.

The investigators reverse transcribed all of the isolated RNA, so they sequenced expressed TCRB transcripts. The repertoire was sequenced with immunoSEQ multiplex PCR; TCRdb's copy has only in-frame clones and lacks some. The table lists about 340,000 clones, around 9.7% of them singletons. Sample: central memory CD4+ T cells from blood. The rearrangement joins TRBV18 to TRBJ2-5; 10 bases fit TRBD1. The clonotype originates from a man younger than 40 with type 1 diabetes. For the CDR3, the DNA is TGTGCCAGCTCACCGTCGGGACAGGGGATTGCGGAGACCCAGTACTTC. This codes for CASSPSGQGIAETQYF.